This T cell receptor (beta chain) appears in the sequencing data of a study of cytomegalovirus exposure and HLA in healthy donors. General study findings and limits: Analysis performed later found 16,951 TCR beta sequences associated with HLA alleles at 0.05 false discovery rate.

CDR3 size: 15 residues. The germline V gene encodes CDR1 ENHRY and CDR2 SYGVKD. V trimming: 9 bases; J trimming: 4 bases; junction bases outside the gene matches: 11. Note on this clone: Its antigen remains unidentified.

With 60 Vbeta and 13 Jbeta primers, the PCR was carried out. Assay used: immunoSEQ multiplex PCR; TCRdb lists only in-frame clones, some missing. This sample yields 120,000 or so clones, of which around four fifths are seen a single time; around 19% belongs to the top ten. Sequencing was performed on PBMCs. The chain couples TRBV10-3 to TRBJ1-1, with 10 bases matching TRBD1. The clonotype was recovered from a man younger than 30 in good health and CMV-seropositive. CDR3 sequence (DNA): TGTGCCATAAGTACTTCCGGGACAGGGGTCACTGAAGCTTTCTTT. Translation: CAISTSGTGVTEAFF.